Given below is one TCR beta chain in context. The antigen remains undetermined. CDR1 is MNHNS and CDR2 is SASEGT in the germline V gene. Trimming pared 6 bases from V and 3 bases from J, leaving 15 bases between. This CDR3 region has 15 residues. The record originates from a study of cytomegalovirus exposure and HLA in healthy donors. Study-level findings and limits: First-cohort TCR clusters were later found to tend to co-occur in the 90 to 150 validation repertoires.

Assay: immunoSEQ multiplex PCR; the TCRdb copy retains only in-frame clones and omits some. The sample records some 220,000 clones, about 93% being singletons. This sequence originates from a woman aged 18-35 years in good health and CMV-seronegative. Source material: PBMCs. The chain is built from TRBV6-1 and TRBJ2-1; D might be TRBD1 (5 bases). The CDR3 reads CASSDRQHLYNEQFF. The CDR3 coding sequence is TGTGCCAGCAGCGACCGACAGCACCTCTACAATGAGCAGTTCTTC.